Given below is one T cell receptor (beta chain) in context. Its antigen remains unknown. The sample originates from a study of OX40 agonist ivuxolimab in advanced cancers. On the study more broadly: Dose-escalation patients' cancers were hepatocellular carcinoma, melanoma, renal cell or head and neck cancer. There were three patients with partial responses, one having hepatocellular carcinoma and two cutaneous melanoma. Study-wide findings and caveats: Average numbers of expanded clones were greater in CD8+ T cells than in CD4+. Some nonresponders also had low normalized T-cell clonal expansion.

V was pared by 7 bases and J by 7 bases, with 10 bases between. Germline CDR1 MNHNS, CDR2 SASEGT. The CDR3 spans 11 residues. Repertoires were generated with immunoSEQ multiplex PCR, while TCRdb's copy carries only in-frame clones and drops some. The sample lists approximately 23,000 clones; just under 75% were seen once. The source material was CD4+ or CD8+ T cells sorted from blood, sampled in a trial of the OX40 agonist ivuxolimab. The J gene is TRBJ1-2, the V gene TRBV6-1, with no clear D. This receptor was taken from an adult with an advanced solid tumor such as melanoma, head and neck, liver or kidney cancer. The CDR3 sequence: CASNGLSGYTF. In DNA form, the CDR3 reads TGTGCCAGCAACGGCCTTAGTGGCTACACCTTC.